Listed below are T cell receptor beta chains from one sample, sequenced in a study of long-term antiretroviral therapy in people with HIV. The assay was immunoSEQ multiplex PCR, and TCRdb's table has in-frame clones only and misses some. This sample carries roughly 22,000 clones, 75% to 85% of them seen once, and the ten largest clones take around 2%. The sample was unsorted PBMCs, taken 3 years after starting antiretroviral therapy. The receptors shown here come from a man aged 50 or older with HIV. Both conserved end residues are part of each CDR3. A D gene is named only where the DNA matches it firmly. Rows give clone size only sometimes, using once, few, many, or a class for an expanded clone.

v_call: TRBV7-9
d_call: NA
clone_size: NA
j_call: TRBJ2-3
cdr3_nt: TGTGCCAGCAGCTTCCTTCTCACAGATACGCAGTATTTT
cdr3_aa: CASSFLLTDTQYF

v_call: TRBV2
d_call: NA
clone_size: NA
j_call: TRBJ2-5
cdr3_nt: TGTGCCAGCAGTGGTGGGGAGATCGGGCAAGAGACCCAGTACTTC
cdr3_aa: CASSGGEIGQETQYF

v_call: TRBV28
d_call: NA
clone_size: few
j_call: TRBJ1-3
cdr3_nt: TGTGCCAGCAGTTTAGCGGGCTCTGGAAACACCATATATTTT
cdr3_aa: CASSLAGSGNTIYF

v_call: TRBV7-2
d_call: TRBD1
clone_size: NA
j_call: TRBJ1-1
cdr3_nt: TGTGCCACCCCTGACTGGACAGGGTCACCTGAAGCTTTCTTT
cdr3_aa: CATPDWTGSPEAFF

v_call: TRBV7-2
d_call: TRBD1
clone_size: NA
j_call: TRBJ2-1
cdr3_nt: TGTGCCAGCAGCTTAGGGTCAGGGGGCATGAATGAGCAGTTCTTC
cdr3_aa: CASSLGSGGMNEQFF

v_call: TRBV4-3
d_call: NA
clone_size: NA
j_call: TRBJ2-3
cdr3_nt: TGCGCCAGCAGTCAACAAATCAGTGGCACAGATACGCAGTATTTT
cdr3_aa: CASSQQISGTDTQYF

v_call: TRBV27
d_call: TRBD2
clone_size: NA
j_call: TRBJ2-7
cdr3_nt: TGTGCCAGCAGTTCGAGGATACTAGCGGGAGGGCCATACGAGCAGTACTTC
cdr3_aa: CASSSRILAGGPYEQYF

v_call: TRBV7-6
d_call: NA
clone_size: NA
j_call: TRBJ2-7
cdr3_nt: TGTGCCAGCAGCTTAGTTCCCGAGGGCTTGAACGAGCAGTACTTC
cdr3_aa: CASSLVPEGLNEQYF

v_call: TRBV18
d_call: NA
clone_size: few
j_call: TRBJ1-5
cdr3_nt: TGTGCCAGCTCACCAACGGATCACAATCAGCCCCAGCATTTT
cdr3_aa: CASSPTDHNQPQHF

v_call: TRBV25-1
d_call: TRBD1
clone_size: once
j_call: TRBJ1-4
cdr3_nt: TGTGCCAGCAGTGAAGCGGACAGGGCGTCTGAAAAACTGTTTTTT
cdr3_aa: CASSEADRASEKLFF

v_call: TRBV27
d_call: NA
clone_size: NA
j_call: TRBJ2-5
cdr3_nt: TGTGCCAGCAGTTCTTCCCCGAACAGGGAAGAGACCCAGTACTTC
cdr3_aa: CASSSSPNREETQYF

v_call: TRBV7-9
d_call: TRBD1
clone_size: NA
j_call: TRBJ2-5
cdr3_nt: TGTGCCAGCAGTTCGTTTGGACAGGGTTGGGAGACCCAGTACTTC
cdr3_aa: CASSSFGQGWETQYF

v_call: TRBV11-2
d_call: NA
clone_size: NA
j_call: TRBJ2-7
cdr3_nt: TGTGCCAGCAGCTTAGGTGGGGGAAGCTACGAGCAGTACTTC
cdr3_aa: CASSLGGGSYEQYF

v_call: TRBV20-1
d_call: TRBD1
clone_size: NA
j_call: TRBJ1-1
cdr3_nt: TGCAGAGGGGGCCCTGAAGCTTTCTTT
cdr3_aa: CRGGPEAFF

v_call: TRBV2
d_call: NA
clone_size: NA
j_call: TRBJ1-3
cdr3_nt: TGTGCCAGCAGCCAGACAGACTCTGGAAACACCATATATTTT
cdr3_aa: CASSQTDSGNTIYF

v_call: TRBV7-8
d_call: NA
clone_size: NA
j_call: TRBJ1-1
cdr3_nt: TGTGCCAGCAGCATAGTTACAGCTAGCAACACTGAAGCTTTCTTT
cdr3_aa: CASSIVTASNTEAFF

v_call: TRBV28
d_call: TRBD2
clone_size: NA
j_call: TRBJ2-7
cdr3_nt: TGTGCCAGCAGTTTATTCCGGACTAGCGAGGCCTACGAGCAGTACTTC
cdr3_aa: CASSLFRTSEAYEQYF

v_call: TRBV6-5
d_call: NA
clone_size: NA
j_call: TRBJ1-1
cdr3_nt: TGTGCCAGCAGTCCGTCCGGAAACACTGAAGCTTTCTTT
cdr3_aa: CASSPSGNTEAFF

v_call: TRBV11-3
d_call: NA
clone_size: NA
j_call: TRBJ1-4
cdr3_nt: TGTGCCAGCAGCATATTGGCAGCCGATGAAAAACTGTTTTTT
cdr3_aa: CASSILAADEKLFF

v_call: TRBV6-5
d_call: TRBD1
clone_size: NA
j_call: TRBJ2-5
cdr3_nt: TGTGCCAGCAGACTATCTCGGACAGGGAGGGAGACCCAGTACTTC
cdr3_aa: CASRLSRTGRETQYF

v_call: TRBV27
d_call: TRBD2
clone_size: NA
j_call: TRBJ2-1
cdr3_nt: TGTGCCAGCAGTTTATTATCCCTAGCGGGAAGGGATGAGCAGTTCTTC
cdr3_aa: CASSLLSLAGRDEQFF

v_call: TRBV2
d_call: NA
clone_size: once
j_call: TRBJ1-2
cdr3_nt: TGTGCCAGCAGTGAAGGCATGAACTATGGCTACACCTTC
cdr3_aa: CASSEGMNYGYTF

v_call: TRBV19
d_call: NA
clone_size: NA
j_call: TRBJ1-1
cdr3_nt: TGTGCCAGTAGCAGCACACCCAGGGTGAACACTGAAGCTTTCTTT
cdr3_aa: CASSSTPRVNTEAFF

v_call: TRBV19
d_call: NA
clone_size: NA
j_call: TRBJ1-2
cdr3_nt: TGTGCCAGTAGTACCGGGAGACAGAGCTATGGCTACACCTTC
cdr3_aa: CASSTGRQSYGYTF

v_call: TRBV6-1
d_call: NA
clone_size: once
j_call: TRBJ1-1
cdr3_nt: TGTGCCAGCAGTGAGGTACAGGAGTATGTCACTGAAGCTTTCTTT
cdr3_aa: CASSEVQEYVTEAFF

v_call: TRBV19
d_call: TRBD1
clone_size: NA
j_call: TRBJ1-2
cdr3_nt: TGTGCCAGTAGTATCAGGGGGTCCCATGGCTACACCTTC
cdr3_aa: CASSIRGSHGYTF

v_call: TRBV7-9
d_call: NA
clone_size: NA
j_call: TRBJ1-2
cdr3_nt: TGTGCCAGCAGCTTTCAGGGCAACTATGGCTACACCTTC
cdr3_aa: CASSFQGNYGYTF

v_call: TRBV7-8
d_call: TRBD1
clone_size: NA
j_call: TRBJ1-1
cdr3_nt: TGTGCCAGCAGCTCGACAGGGCGGTCCATGAACACTGAAGCTTTCTTT
cdr3_aa: CASSSTGRSMNTEAFF

v_call: TRBV7-2
d_call: NA
clone_size: once
j_call: TRBJ2-3
cdr3_nt: TGTGCCAGCAGCTTAGAGGTGACAGATACGCAGTATTTT
cdr3_aa: CASSLEVTDTQYF

v_call: TRBV5-1
d_call: NA
clone_size: NA
j_call: TRBJ2-7
cdr3_nt: TGCGCCAGCACCAGTCGGCAGGGCTACGAGCAGTACTTC
cdr3_aa: CASTSRQGYEQYF

v_call: TRBV12-5
d_call: TRBD2
clone_size: NA
j_call: TRBJ2-1
cdr3_nt: TGTGCTAGTGGTTTGGTACATTTATTAGCGGGAGGGCTTAATGAGCAGTTCTTC
cdr3_aa: CASGLVHLLAGGLNEQFF

v_call: TRBV6-6
d_call: NA
clone_size: NA
j_call: TRBJ1-3
cdr3_nt: TGTGCCAGCAGAGGGACACTCTCTGGAAACACCATATATTTT
cdr3_aa: CASRGTLSGNTIYF

v_call: TRBV7-6
d_call: NA
clone_size: NA
j_call: TRBJ2-2
cdr3_nt: TGTGCCAGCAGCCTAGGGGGTACGGGGGAGCTGTTTTTT
cdr3_aa: CASSLGGTGELFF

v_call: TRBV27
d_call: NA
clone_size: few
j_call: TRBJ2-2
cdr3_nt: TGTGCCAGCAGTTTATCTAAGCGGGTCACCGGGGAGCTGTTTTTT
cdr3_aa: CASSLSKRVTGELFF

v_call: TRBV5-6
d_call: TRBD1
clone_size: NA
j_call: TRBJ1-1
cdr3_nt: TGTGCCAGCAGCTTGGCCGACAGGGCTGAAGCTTTCTTT
cdr3_aa: CASSLADRAEAFF

v_call: TRBV11-3
d_call: NA
clone_size: NA
j_call: TRBJ2-1
cdr3_nt: TGTGCCAGCAGACCAGGGGAGGGTTTCAATGAGCAGTTCTTC
cdr3_aa: CASRPGEGFNEQFF

v_call: TRBV18
d_call: NA
clone_size: NA
j_call: TRBJ2-3
cdr3_nt: TGTGCCAGCTCCGGGACAAGGGACACAGATACGCAGTATTTT
cdr3_aa: CASSGTRDTDTQYF

v_call: TRBV5-6
d_call: NA
clone_size: NA
j_call: TRBJ2-5
cdr3_nt: TGTGCCAGCAGCCTCCGACAGGCGGAGACCCAGTACTTC
cdr3_aa: CASSLRQAETQYF

v_call: TRBV11-3
d_call: NA
clone_size: few
j_call: TRBJ1-2
cdr3_nt: TGTGCCAGCAGCGCTTCACCGGGACTCAATACAGAGGGCTACACCTTC
cdr3_aa: CASSASPGLNTEGYTF

v_call: TRBV15
d_call: NA
clone_size: NA
j_call: TRBJ1-4
cdr3_nt: TGTGCCACGGACCCGCTTGGAACTAATGAAAAACTGTTTTTT
cdr3_aa: CATDPLGTNEKLFF

v_call: TRBV19
d_call: NA
clone_size: NA
j_call: TRBJ2-5
cdr3_nt: TGTGCCAGCAAACAACAGGTTGGAGGGGAGACCCAGTACTTC
cdr3_aa: CASKQQVGGETQYF

v_call: TRBV5-4
d_call: NA
clone_size: NA
j_call: TRBJ2-7
cdr3_nt: TGTGCCAGCAGCTCCGGGACTCCTATGGTCGAGCAGTACTTC
cdr3_aa: CASSSGTPMVEQYF

v_call: TRBV5-4
d_call: TRBD2
clone_size: NA
j_call: TRBJ2-3
cdr3_nt: TGTGCCAGCAGCCCACCGAGCGGGAGAACGACAGATACGCAGTATTTT
cdr3_aa: CASSPPSGRTTDTQYF

v_call: TRBV6-6
d_call: NA
clone_size: NA
j_call: TRBJ1-6
cdr3_nt: TGTGCCAGCAGTTACAGGGGGGGATCCTATAATTCACCCCTCCACTTT
cdr3_aa: CASSYRGGSYNSPLHF

v_call: TRBV7-8
d_call: NA
clone_size: NA
j_call: TRBJ2-5
cdr3_nt: TGTGCCAGCAGCCCAGACACGGGCCCAGAGACCCAGTACTTC
cdr3_aa: CASSPDTGPETQYF